Sequencing of this T cell receptor beta chain was carried out in a study of siplizumab effects on memory and regulatory T cells. As to this clone: The antigen is undetermined.

Method: immunoSEQ multiplex PCR; TCRdb's copy keeps in-frame clones and lacks some. The repertoire holds tens of thousands of clones, with about 90% as singletons. Study results and caveats: Sequences that were alloreactive and traceable to unstimulated CD4+ memory cells were significantly reduced by siplizumab. Unstimulated naive T cells seemed to show more diversity than memory cells did, and they also seemed to be among the major contributors to the alloresponse.

The CDR3 length is 14 residues. The V end was cut by 4 bases, the J end by 7 bases, with 14 bases between. Germline CDR1 MGHDK, CDR2 SYGVNS. The TCR was taken from a human donor in good health. Sequences were obtained from CD8+ T cells sorted from blood. The chain combines TRBV25-1 with TRBJ2-4, with D tentatively TRBD1 (5 bases). The CDR3 protein is CASSVEGAGNIQYF. CDR3 nucleotides: TGTGCCAGCAGTGTAGAAGGGGCTGGGAACATTCAGTACTTC.